This passage covers 12 T cell receptor beta chains from one sample sequenced in a study of cytomegalovirus exposure and HLA in healthy donors. PCR involved 60 Vbeta and 13 Jbeta primers. Using immunoSEQ multiplex PCR, the repertoire was profiled, and TCRdb retains in-frame clones only, with some absent. The sample lists about 200,000 clones; roughly 80% were seen once. Sequencing used PBMCs. These receptors originate from a young woman in good health and CMV-seronegative.

The CDR3: CASSRTTETAYYEQYF. For the CDR3, the DNA is TGTGCCAGCAGCCGGACGACGGAGACAGCGTACTACGAGCAGTACTTC. This chain links TRBV5-5 with TRBJ2-7, with a possible D match to TRBD1 (5 bases). The CDR3 has 16 residues. V was cut by 4 bases and J by 3 bases, with 20 bases left in between. The germline CDR1 and CDR2 sequences are SGHKS and YYEKEE (reference sequence). Complete variable domain (other parts from reference TRBV5-5 and TRBJ2-7): DAGVTQSPTHLIKTRGQQVTLRCSPISGHKSVSWYQQVLGQGPQFIFQYYEKEERGRGNFPDRFSARQFPNYSSELNVNALLLGDSALYLCASSRTTETAYYEQYFGPGTRLTVT.

The chain has TRBV2 and TRBJ2-1; TRBD2 agrees at 11 bases. The CDR3 spans 18 residues. CDR1 SNHLY and CDR2 FYNNEI come from the germline V gene. V shed 4 bases, J shed 5 bases, and the junction held 13 bases outside the gene matches. This CDR3 is CASSVGLAGRRINNEQFF. In DNA, the CDR3 is TGTGCCAGCAGTGTAGGACTAGCGGGTAGACGAATAAACAATGAGCAGTTCTTC.

This clone has a handful of counts. The chain recombines TRBV2 with TRBJ1-6, with D perhaps matching TRBD1 (5 bases). Trimming took off 2 bases at V and 6 bases at J, with 14 bases between the two ends. This CDR3 is 16 amino acids long. The germline CDR1 and CDR2 sequences are SNHLY and FYNNEI. The CDR3 DNA sequence: TGTGCCAGCAGTGAATCAGCGGGGCCCATTAATTCACCCCTCCACTTT. It encodes CASSESAGPINSPLHF.

The CDR3 nucleotides read TGTGCCAGCAGCCAAGAACTAGCGGGAGGCCAAAACATTCAGTACTTC. This encodes CASSQELAGGQNIQYF. This chain links TRBV4-2 with TRBJ2-4; 12 bases are shared with TRBD2. V shed 0 bases, J shed 5 bases, and the junction held 2 bases outside the gene matches. This CDR3 region has 16 residues. Germline V gives CDR1 LGHNA, CDR2 YNFKEQ.

V gene TRBV7-2 combines with J gene TRBJ2-1; maybe TRBD2 (6 bases). V shed 4 bases and J shed 0 bases, with 10 bases lying between them. CDR1 and CDR2 (germline): SGHTA, FQGNSA. The CDR3 runs to 15 residues. The CDR3 here is CASSYKAGSYNEQFF. The CDR3 DNA reads as TGTGCCAGCAGCTACAAAGCGGGCTCCTACAATGAGCAGTTCTTC.

CDR3 region: CASSQEVWVAGTNEQFF. Written as DNA, the CDR3 is TGCGCCAGCAGCCAAGAAGTGTGGGTAGCGGGCACGAATGAGCAGTTCTTC. V usage is TRBV4-3 and J usage is TRBJ2-1, with 7 bases matching TRBD2. V dropped 0 bases and J dropped 7; count of bases not matched to a gene: 12. CDR1 and CDR2 (germline): LGHNA, YSLEER. This CDR3 contains 17 residues.

The gene calls are TRBV29-1 and TRBJ2-7; 13 bases fit TRBD2. Germline assignment: CDR1 SQVTM and CDR2 ANQGSEA. Unmatched junction bases numbered 14, after V lost 0 bases and J lost 3 bases. The CDR3 extends over 19 amino acids. In DNA form, the CDR3 reads TGCAGCGTTGAAGATCGATCGGGACTAGCGGGAAGGAACCGCTACGAGCAGTACGTC. Amino acids: CSVEDRSGLAGRNRYEQYV.

In DNA, the CDR3 is TGTGCCAGCTCACTAGGGACAGCGAACACTGAAGCTTTCTTT. Translation: CASSLGTANTEAFF. The V call is TRBV18, the J call TRBJ1-1; TRBD1 aligns across 7 bases. This CDR3 region has 14 residues. The germline CDR1 and CDR2 sequences are KGHSH and LQKENI. The trim removed 4 bases at V and 1 base at J, leaving 3 bases unmatched.

The table lists this clone with a few counts. The chain uses TRBV27 and TRBJ2-7; TRBD1 aligns across 9 bases. Looked up from germline, CDR1 is MNHEY and CDR2 is SMNVEV (reference sequence). With V trimmed by 6 bases and J by 3 bases, 9 bases remained unmatched. This CDR3 comprises 15 residues. The CDR3 is CASSRDRVMGYEQYF. Here the CDR3 DNA reads TGTGCCAGCAGCCGGGACAGGGTGATGGGCTACGAGCAGTACTTC.

The rearrangement uses TRBV19 and TRBJ1-4, with 7 nucleotides matching TRBD1. The CDR3 spans 15 residues. V trimming: 6 bases; J trimming: 4 bases; junction bases outside the gene matches: 8. CDR1 and CDR2 (germline): LNHDA, SQIVND (reference sequence). The CDR3 sequence is CASRWAGGNNEKLFF. CDR3 DNA: TGTGCCAGTAGGTGGGCAGGGGGTAATAATGAAAAACTGTTTTTT. Supplemented by reference TRBV19 and TRBJ1-4, the full variable domain reads DGGITQSPKYLFRKEGQNVTLSCEQNLNHDAMYWYRQDPGQGLRLIYYSQIVNDFQKGDIAEGYSVSREKKESFPLTVTSAQKNPTAFYLCASRWAGGNNEKLFFGSGTQLSVL.

This clone was observed a handful of times. This chain joins TRBV27 and TRBJ2-7, with D tentatively TRBD2 (7 bases). This CDR3 is 14 amino acids long. Germline V gives CDR1 MNHEY, CDR2 SMNVEV (reference sequence). Trimming pared 2 bases from V and 5 bases from J, leaving 13 bases between. For the CDR3, the DNA is TGTGCCAGCAGTTTACGGGGGGCGCCTAACGAGCAGTACTTC. It encodes CASSLRGAPNEQYF.

The chain couples TRBV25-1 to TRBJ2-7, with 7 bases lining up with TRBD1. Germline assignment: CDR1 MGHDK and CDR2 SYGVNS. The CDR3 contains 15 residues. The ends lost 3 bases at V and 4 bases at J; junction bases unmatched: 9. CDR3 residues: CASSEDRDSSYEQYF. CDR3 DNA sequence: TGTGCCAGCAGTGAGGACCGGGACAGCTCATACGAGCAGTACTTC.